This is a list of T cell receptor beta chains from one sample in a study of T cell responses to AZD1222 COVID-19 vaccine. This table comes from immunoSEQ multiplex PCR, and its TCRdb copy is limited to in-frame clones, with some not included. This sample carries nearly 110,000 clones, approximately 90% of them seen once, and the ten largest clones take approximately 5.6%. Sample: peripheral blood, taken 28 days after the second AZD1222 dose. These receptors all come from an adult who received the AZD1222 COVID-19 vaccine. CDR3s leave out the opening cysteine and the closing phenylalanine or tryptophan. A D gene is named only where the DNA matches it firmly. Clone size, where shown, is once, few, many, or a class for clones that have expanded.

V gene,clone size,D gene,CDR3 protein
TRBV6-5,NA,TRBD2,ASSYLAGGNNEQF
TRBV30,NA,NA,AWSPGGSNTEAF
TRBV30,NA,NA,AWSVSHSQETQY
TRBV11-2,NA,NA,ASSLGTWGYT
TRBV30,NA,NA,AWSDVWVATNEKLF
TRBV5-4,NA,NA,ASSLGGAGNEQY
TRBV3-1/TRBV3-2,NA,TRBD1,ASSFRDRGGEAF
TRBV18,NA,TRBD1,ASSPLGTGPLSGNTIY
TRBV19,NA,NA,ASSIASSGANVLT
TRBV4-1,few,NA,ASSQVGNTEAF
TRBV4-1,NA,TRBD2,ASSPGGGVPQY
TRBV5-1,NA,NA,ASSAGAPDHAGEKLF
TRBV12-3/TRBV12-4,NA,NA,ASSRRLDNEQF
TRBV12-3/TRBV12-4,NA,NA,ASSSGQRAF
TRBV4-1,few,TRBD2,ASSQEGLRDYQVLEQF
TRBV12-3/TRBV12-4,NA,NA,ASSLLRYEQY
TRBV7-9,NA,NA,ASSLLSSGNTIY
TRBV27,NA,NA,ASSLAGLIYEQY
TRBV30,few,NA,AQDPRATGELF
TRBV30,NA,NA,AWSRQYGSDSPLH
TRBV4-1,NA,NA,ASSQVTTSNTEAF
TRBV7-8,NA,TRBD2,ASSLRGRETGELF
TRBV7-2,NA,TRBD2,ASSLAASGGADTQY
TRBV18,NA,TRBD1,ASSPPGQGAYGYT
TRBV5-4,NA,NA,ASTNVASGANVLT
TRBV4-1,NA,NA,ASSQNEKLF
TRBV7-9,once,TRBD2,ASSFWTSGRTDTQY
TRBV5-1,NA,TRBD1,ASSPGQGLAYEQY
TRBV9,NA,TRBD2,ASSPRGSGSHEQY
TRBV11-2,few,NA,ASGQLDQPQH
TRBV7-2,NA,NA,ASSLQRVGTDTQY
TRBV28,NA,TRBD1,ASSTPFRGRGNTEAF
TRBV30,NA,NA,AWSGEGRGNQPQH
TRBV28,NA,NA,ASRLRDTLYEQY
TRBV12-3/TRBV12-4,NA,NA,ASSSGPEQY
TRBV10-2,NA,NA,ASSERASEAF
TRBV19,NA,NA,ASSIIGAGHEQF
TRBV30,NA,NA,AWSVPREGTEAF
TRBV19,NA,NA,ASSRPPGGSDQPQH
TRBV25-1,NA,NA,ASSESGVKNEQY
TRBV28,NA,NA,ASSLGHQTLH
TRBV6-5,once,NA,ASSLYSLPIEQY
TRBV7-9,NA,NA,ASSLGGQGGYT
TRBV12-3/TRBV12-4,NA,TRBD1,ASSPDRASGYT
TRBV5-5,NA,NA,ASSPRMASSYEQY
TRBV2,NA,TRBD1,ASSSGQGGNSPLH
TRBV20-1,NA,NA,SASRTGTQY
TRBV5-5,NA,NA,ASSSRSGNNYGYT
TRBV5-6,NA,NA,ASSLASREQF
TRBV4-3,NA,TRBD2,ASSQALAGSYNEQF